This T cell receptor (beta chain) was found in a study of cytomegalovirus exposure and HLA in healthy donors. Study overall: HLA-typed donors were the source of approximately 88 million unique TCRs, which an early data release held. Broader study findings: Owing to their indistinguishability, certain V segments, notably TRBV6-2 and TRBV6-3, were excluded. Listed as cytomegalovirus-associated were more than 150 TCR beta chains. Sequencing depth across donors, presence/absence analyses assumed, was roughly uniform.

Regarding this clone: What it binds is unknown.

Primers for the PCR totalled 60 Vbeta and 13 Jbeta. TCRdb's copy holds only in-frame clones and misses some; the assay was immunoSEQ multiplex PCR. The sample shows 200,000 to 250,000 clones, about 74% of them seen only once. Trimming removed 7 bases from V and 6 bases from J, with 15 bases in between. This CDR3 is 13 amino acids long. Germline V gives CDR1 PRHDT, CDR2 FYEKMQ (reference sequence). The source of this sequence is a woman aged 25 to 39 in good health and CMV-seronegative. This sequence joins TRBV13 and TRBJ1-2, with D possibly being TRBD1 (5 bases). The specimen sequenced was PBMCs. CDR3 amino acids: CASTPGVGNGYTF. In DNA, the CDR3 is TGTGCCAGCACCCCGGGGGTAGGGAATGGCTACACCTTC.